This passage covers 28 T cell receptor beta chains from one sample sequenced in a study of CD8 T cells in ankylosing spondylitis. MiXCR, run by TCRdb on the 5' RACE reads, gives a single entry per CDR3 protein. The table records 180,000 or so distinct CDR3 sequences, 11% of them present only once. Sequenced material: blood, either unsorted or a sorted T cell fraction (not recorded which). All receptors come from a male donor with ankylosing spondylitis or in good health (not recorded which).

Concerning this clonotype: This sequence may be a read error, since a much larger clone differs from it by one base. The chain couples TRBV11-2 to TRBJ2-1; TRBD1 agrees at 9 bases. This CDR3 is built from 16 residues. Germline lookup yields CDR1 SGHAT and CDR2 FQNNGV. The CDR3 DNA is TGTACCAGCAGCTTATCAAGGGGACAGGGCCGCAATGAGCAGTTCTTC. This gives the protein CTSSLSRGQGRNEQFF.

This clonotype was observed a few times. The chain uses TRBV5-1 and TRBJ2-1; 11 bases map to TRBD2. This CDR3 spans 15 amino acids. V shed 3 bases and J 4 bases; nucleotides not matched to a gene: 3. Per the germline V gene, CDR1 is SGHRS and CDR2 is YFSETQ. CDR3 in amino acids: CASSSTSGKYNEQFF. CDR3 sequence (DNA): TGCGCCAGCAGCTCGACTAGCGGGAAGTACAATGAGCAGTTCTTC.

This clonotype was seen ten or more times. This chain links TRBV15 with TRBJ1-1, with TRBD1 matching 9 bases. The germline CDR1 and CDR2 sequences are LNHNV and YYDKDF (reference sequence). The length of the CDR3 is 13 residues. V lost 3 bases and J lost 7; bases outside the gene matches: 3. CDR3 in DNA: TGTGCCACCAGCAGGGGACAGGGAGTTGAAGCTTTCTTT. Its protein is CATSRGQGVEAFF.

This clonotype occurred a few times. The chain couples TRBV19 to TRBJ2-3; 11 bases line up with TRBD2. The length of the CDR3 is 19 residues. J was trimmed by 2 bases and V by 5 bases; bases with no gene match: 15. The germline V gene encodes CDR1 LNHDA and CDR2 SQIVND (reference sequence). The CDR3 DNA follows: TGTGCCAGTAGTCCGCACCCCGCGCTAGCGGGGGGACCCACAGATACGCAGTATTTT. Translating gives CASSPHPALAGGPTDTQYF.

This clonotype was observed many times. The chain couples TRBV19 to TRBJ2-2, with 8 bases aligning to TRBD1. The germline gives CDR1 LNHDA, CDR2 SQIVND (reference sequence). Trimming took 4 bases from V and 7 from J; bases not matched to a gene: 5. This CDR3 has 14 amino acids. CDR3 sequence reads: CASSKTGVGGELFF. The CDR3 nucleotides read TGTGCCAGTAGTAAGACAGGGGTTGGCGGGGAGCTGTTTTTT.

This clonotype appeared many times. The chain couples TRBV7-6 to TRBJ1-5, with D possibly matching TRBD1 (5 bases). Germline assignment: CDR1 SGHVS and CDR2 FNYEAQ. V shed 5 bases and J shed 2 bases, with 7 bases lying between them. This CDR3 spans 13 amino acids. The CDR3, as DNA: TGTGCCAGCAGCCAGGGAGGCAATCAGCCCCAGCATTTT. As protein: CASSQGGNQPQHF.

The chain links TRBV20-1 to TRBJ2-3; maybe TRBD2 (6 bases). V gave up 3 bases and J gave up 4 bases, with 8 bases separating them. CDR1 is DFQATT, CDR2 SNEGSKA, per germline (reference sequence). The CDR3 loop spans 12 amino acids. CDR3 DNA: TGCAGTGCTAGCGGGGAGGCAGATACGCAGTATTTT. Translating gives CSASGEADTQYF.

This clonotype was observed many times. CDR3 protein: CASSLEGLAGDTQYF. The CDR3 DNA sequence: TGTGCCAGCAGCTTGGAAGGACTAGCGGGGGATACGCAGTATTTT. The chain employs TRBV5-5 and TRBJ2-3; TRBD2 matches at 12 bases. Unmatched junction bases numbered 2, after V lost 0 bases and J lost 6 bases. CDR1 and CDR2 (germline): SGHKS, YYEKEE (reference sequence). This CDR3 spans 15 amino acids.

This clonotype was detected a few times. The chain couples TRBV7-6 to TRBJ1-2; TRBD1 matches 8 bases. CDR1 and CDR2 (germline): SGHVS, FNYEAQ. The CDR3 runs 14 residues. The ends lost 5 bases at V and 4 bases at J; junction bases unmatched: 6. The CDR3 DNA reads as TGTGCCAGCAGCCCCGGACAGGGTGGCTATGGCTACACCTTC. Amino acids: CASSPGQGGYGYTF.

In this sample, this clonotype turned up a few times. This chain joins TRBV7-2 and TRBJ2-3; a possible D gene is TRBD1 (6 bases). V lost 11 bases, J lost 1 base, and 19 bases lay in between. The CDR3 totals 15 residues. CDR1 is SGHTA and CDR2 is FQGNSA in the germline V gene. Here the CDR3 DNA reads TGTGCCGGATCGGTGGACAGTGCTGGCACAGATACGCAGTATTTT. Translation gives CAGSVDSAGTDTQYF.

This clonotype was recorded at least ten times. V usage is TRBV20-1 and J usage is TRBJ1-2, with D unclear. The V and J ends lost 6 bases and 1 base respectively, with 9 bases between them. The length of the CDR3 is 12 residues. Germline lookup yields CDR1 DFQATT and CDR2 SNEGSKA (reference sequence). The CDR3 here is CSAPINNYGYTF. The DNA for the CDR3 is TGCAGTGCCCCAATTAATAACTATGGCTACACCTTC.

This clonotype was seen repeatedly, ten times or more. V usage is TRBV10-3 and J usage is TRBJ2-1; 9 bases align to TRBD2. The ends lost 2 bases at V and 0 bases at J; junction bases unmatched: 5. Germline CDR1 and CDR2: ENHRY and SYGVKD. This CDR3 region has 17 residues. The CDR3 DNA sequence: TGTGCCATCAGTGAGAGCCAAGCGGGAGGCTCCTACAATGAGCAGTTCTTC. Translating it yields CAISESQAGGSYNEQFF.

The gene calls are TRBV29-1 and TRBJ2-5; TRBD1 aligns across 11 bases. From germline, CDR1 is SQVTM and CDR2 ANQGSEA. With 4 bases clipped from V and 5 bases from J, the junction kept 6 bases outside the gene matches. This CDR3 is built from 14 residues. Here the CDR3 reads CSVAGQGVVETQYF. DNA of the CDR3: TGCAGCGTTGCGGGACAGGGGGTTGTGGAGACCCAGTACTTC.

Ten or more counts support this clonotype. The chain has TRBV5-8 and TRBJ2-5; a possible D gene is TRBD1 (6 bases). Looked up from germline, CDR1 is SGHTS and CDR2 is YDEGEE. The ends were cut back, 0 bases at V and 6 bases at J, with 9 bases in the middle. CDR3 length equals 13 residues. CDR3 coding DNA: TGTGCCAGCAGCTTGGGCAGGGGACAGACCCAGTACTTC. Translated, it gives CASSLGRGQTQYF.

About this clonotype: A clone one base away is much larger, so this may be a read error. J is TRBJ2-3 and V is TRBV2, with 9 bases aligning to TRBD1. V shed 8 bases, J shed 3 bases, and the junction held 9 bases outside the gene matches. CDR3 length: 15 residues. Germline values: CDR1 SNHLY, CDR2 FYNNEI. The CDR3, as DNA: TGTGCCAGCTGCGAGTCGGGACAGGGAACAGATACGCAGTATTTT. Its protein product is CASCESGQGTDTQYF.

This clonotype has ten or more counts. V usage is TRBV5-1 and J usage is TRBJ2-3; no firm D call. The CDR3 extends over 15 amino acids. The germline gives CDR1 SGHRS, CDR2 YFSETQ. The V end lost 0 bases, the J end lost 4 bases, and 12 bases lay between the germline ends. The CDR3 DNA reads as TGCGCCAGCAGCTTGGCACAGTCGGTACCAGATACGCAGTATTTT. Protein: CASSLAQSVPDTQYF.

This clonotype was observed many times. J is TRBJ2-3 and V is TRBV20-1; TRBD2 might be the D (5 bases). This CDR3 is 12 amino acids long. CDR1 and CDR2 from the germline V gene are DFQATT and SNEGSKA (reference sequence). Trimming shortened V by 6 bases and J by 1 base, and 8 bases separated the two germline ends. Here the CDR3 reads CSAGSGTDTQYF. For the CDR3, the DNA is TGCAGTGCAGGGAGCGGCACAGATACGCAGTATTTT.

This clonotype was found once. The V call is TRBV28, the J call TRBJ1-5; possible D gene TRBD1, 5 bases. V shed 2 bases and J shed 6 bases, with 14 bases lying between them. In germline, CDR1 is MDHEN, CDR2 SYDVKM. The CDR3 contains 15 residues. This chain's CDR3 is CASSLGGEASQPQHF. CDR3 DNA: TGTGCCAGCAGTTTAGGGGGGGAGGCAAGTCAGCCCCAGCATTTT.

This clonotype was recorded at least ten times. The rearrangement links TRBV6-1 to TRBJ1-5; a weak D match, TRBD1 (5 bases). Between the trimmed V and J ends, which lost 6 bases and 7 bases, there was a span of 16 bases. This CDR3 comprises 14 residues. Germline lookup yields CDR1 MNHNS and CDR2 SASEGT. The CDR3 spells CASSEIGEYQPQHF. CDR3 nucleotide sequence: TGTGCCAGCAGCGAAATAGGGGAATACCAGCCCCAGCATTTT.

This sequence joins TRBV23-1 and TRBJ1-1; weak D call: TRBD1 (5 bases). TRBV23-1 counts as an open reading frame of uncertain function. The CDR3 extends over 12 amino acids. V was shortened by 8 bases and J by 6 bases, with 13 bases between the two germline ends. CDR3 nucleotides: TGCGCCAGCTACTTCGACAGACCTGAAGCTTTCTTT. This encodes CASYFDRPEAFF.

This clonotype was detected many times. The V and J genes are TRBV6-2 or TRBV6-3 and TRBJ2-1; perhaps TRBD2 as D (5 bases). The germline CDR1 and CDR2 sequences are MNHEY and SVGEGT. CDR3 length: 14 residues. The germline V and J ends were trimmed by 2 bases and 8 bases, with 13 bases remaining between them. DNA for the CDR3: TGTGCCAGCAGTTACGGGTACCCGCGGGATGAGCAGTTCTTC. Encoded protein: CASSYGYPRDEQFF.

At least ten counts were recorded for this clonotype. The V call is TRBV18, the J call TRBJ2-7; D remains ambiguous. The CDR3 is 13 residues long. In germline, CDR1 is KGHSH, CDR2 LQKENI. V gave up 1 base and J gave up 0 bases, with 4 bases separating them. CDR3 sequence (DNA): TGTGCCAGCTCACCACAGGACTCCTACGAGCAGTACTTC. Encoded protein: CASSPQDSYEQYF.

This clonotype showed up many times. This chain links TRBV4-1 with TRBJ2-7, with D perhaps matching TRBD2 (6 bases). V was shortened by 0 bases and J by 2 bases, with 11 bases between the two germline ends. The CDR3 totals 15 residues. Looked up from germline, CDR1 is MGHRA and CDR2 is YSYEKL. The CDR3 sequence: CASSQDRGRTYEQYF. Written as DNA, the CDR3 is TGCGCCAGCAGCCAAGATCGGGGGAGGACCTACGAGCAGTACTTC.

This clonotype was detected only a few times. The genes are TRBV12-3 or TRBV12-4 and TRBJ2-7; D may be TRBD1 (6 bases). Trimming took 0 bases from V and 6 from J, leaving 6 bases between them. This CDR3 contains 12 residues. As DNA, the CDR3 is TGTGCCAGCAGTTTAGCAGGGGGCGAGCAGTACTTC. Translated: CASSLAGGEQYF.

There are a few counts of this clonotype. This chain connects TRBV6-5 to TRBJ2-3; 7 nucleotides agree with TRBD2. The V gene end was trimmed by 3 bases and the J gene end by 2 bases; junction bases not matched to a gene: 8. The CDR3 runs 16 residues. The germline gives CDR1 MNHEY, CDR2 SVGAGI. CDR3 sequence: CASSYRVSGLTDTQYF. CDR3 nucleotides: TGTGCCAGCAGTTATAGGGTTAGCGGGCTCACAGATACGCAGTATTTT.

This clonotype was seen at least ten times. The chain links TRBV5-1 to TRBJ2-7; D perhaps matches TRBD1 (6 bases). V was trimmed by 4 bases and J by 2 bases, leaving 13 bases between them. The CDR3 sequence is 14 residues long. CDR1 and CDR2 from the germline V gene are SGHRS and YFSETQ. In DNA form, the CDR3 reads TGCGCCAGCAGCGTGAGGACAGAGGCCTACGAGCAGTACTTC. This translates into CASSVRTEAYEQYF.

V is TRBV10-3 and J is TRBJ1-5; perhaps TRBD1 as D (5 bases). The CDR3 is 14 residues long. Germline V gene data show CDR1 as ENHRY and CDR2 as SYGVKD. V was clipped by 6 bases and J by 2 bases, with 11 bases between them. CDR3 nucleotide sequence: TGTGCCATCAGGGGGGATAAGGGCAATCAGCCCCAGCATTTT. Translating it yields CAIRGDKGNQPQHF.

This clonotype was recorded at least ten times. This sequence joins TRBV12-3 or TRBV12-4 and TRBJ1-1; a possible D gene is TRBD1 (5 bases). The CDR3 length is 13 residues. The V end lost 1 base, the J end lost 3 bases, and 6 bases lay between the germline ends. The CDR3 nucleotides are TGTGCCAGCAGTTTAGGGGGACACACTGAAGCTTTCTTT. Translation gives CASSLGGHTEAFF.